What follows are 20 T cell receptor beta chains derived from one specimen sequenced in a study of T cells after yellow fever vaccination. TCRdb reanalysed the 5' RACE reads using MiXCR and keeps one entry per CDR3 protein. This table has 450,000 to 550,000 distinct CDR3 sequences, over 15% appearing once. The source was PBMCs, collected 15 days after the yellow fever booster vaccination. The receptors shown here come from a man younger than 40 who received the YFV17D yellow fever vaccine.

This chain uses TRBV20-1 with TRBJ2-7; possible D gene TRBD2, 6 bases. V was trimmed by 5 bases and J by 2 bases, leaving 10 bases between them. The CDR3 is 12 residues long. CDR1 is DFQATT and CDR2 is SNEGSKA in the germline V gene (reference sequence). This chain's CDR3 is CSAQRVAYEQYF. CDR3 coding DNA: TGCAGTGCTCAGCGGGTAGCCTACGAGCAGTACTTC.

The chain recombines TRBV6-9 with TRBJ2-1, with a possible D match to TRBD1 (6 bases). This CDR3 has 16 amino acids. Trimming pared 7 bases from V and 6 bases from J, leaving 22 bases between. The germline V gene encodes CDR1 MNHGY and CDR2 SVAAGI. CDR3 DNA sequence: TGTGCCAGCATCCACGCTGGGGGCTGGCCGAGCAATGAGCAGTTCTTC. Its translation is CASIHAGGWPSNEQFF.

This clonotype was observed at least ten times. V gene TRBV5-1 combines with J gene TRBJ2-7; the D is unclear. V lost 5 bases, J lost 2 bases, and 14 bases lay in between. This CDR3 comprises 14 residues. Germline V gene lookup returns CDR1 SGHRS and CDR2 YFSETQ. Here the CDR3 DNA reads TGCGCCAGCAGTAGCTTTACGAGGACCTACGAGCAGTACTTC. Translation: CASSSFTRTYEQYF.

This clonotype was recorded a few times. V usage is TRBV11-2 and J usage is TRBJ2-7; TRBD1 might be the D (6 bases). CDR1 is SGHAT and CDR2 is FQNNGV in the germline V gene. V was clipped by 5 bases and J by 2 bases, with 19 bases between them. The CDR3 extends over 16 amino acids. CDR3 coding DNA: TGTGCCAGCAGCGCAAGGGCAGACAGGTTCACCTACGAGCAGTACTTC. This codes for CASSARADRFTYEQYF.

Only one count was recorded for this clonotype. This sequence joins TRBV12-3 or TRBV12-4 and TRBJ2-7, with TRBD2 matching 9 bases. The CDR3 totals 16 residues. V dropped 5 bases and J dropped 5; count of bases not matched to a gene: 13. CDR3 coding DNA: TGTGCCAGCAGTCCCAGGGGTAGCGGGAGCTGGCACGAGCAGTACTTC. Encoded protein: CASSPRGSGSWHEQYF.

The V call is TRBV24-1, the J call TRBJ2-1, with D hard to call. The CDR3 runs 14 residues. Germline CDR1 is KGHDR and CDR2 is SFDVKD. V gave up 7 bases and J gave up 0 bases, with 9 bases separating them. CDR3 sequence: CATRPPYSYNEQFF. In nucleotides, the CDR3 is TGTGCCACCAGGCCCCCTTACTCCTACAATGAGCAGTTCTTC.

In this sample, this clonotype turned up many times. The chain recombines TRBV20-1 with TRBJ2-5; tentative D call: TRBD1 (6 bases). The CDR3 totals 13 residues. V was pared by 4 bases and J by 0 bases, with 9 bases between. The V gene's germline CDR1 is DFQATT and CDR2 SNEGSKA (reference sequence). CDR3 in DNA: TGCAGTGCTAACAGGGCGTACCAAGAGACCCAGTACTTC. The encoded protein is CSANRAYQETQYF.

This clonotype has only a few counts. This chain links TRBV15 with TRBJ2-1; no definite D call. Looked up from germline, CDR1 is LNHNV and CDR2 is YYDKDF (reference sequence). V gave up 2 bases and J gave up 8 bases, with 10 bases separating them. This CDR3 has 13 amino acids. The CDR3 spells CATSRRLGDEQFF. DNA of the CDR3: TGTGCCACCAGCAGACGACTTGGCGATGAGCAGTTCTTC.

This clonotype occurred a few times. The CDR3 reads CSVGAQGFSYEQYF. CDR3 in DNA: TGCAGCGTGGGAGCTCAGGGATTCTCCTACGAGCAGTACTTC. The chain carries TRBV29-1 and TRBJ2-7; either TRBD1 or TRBD2 may supply D (5 bases each). The CDR3 is 14 residues long. V was clipped by 6 bases and J by 0 bases, with 15 bases between them. In germline, CDR1 is SQVTM, CDR2 ANQGSEA.

J is TRBJ1-2 and V is TRBV29-1, with 7 bases matching TRBD1. This CDR3 has 14 amino acids. V lost 4 bases, J lost 4 bases, and 9 bases stayed unmatched. Germline values: CDR1 SQVTM, CDR2 ANQGSEA. The CDR3 DNA reads as TGCAGCGTTGGAGAAAACAGGGGAGGCTATGGCTACACCTTC. This sequence encodes CSVGENRGGYGYTF.

The rearrangement joins TRBV27 to TRBJ2-3; D call uncertain. CDR1 MNHEY and CDR2 SMNVEV come from the germline V gene (reference sequence). V was shortened by 2 bases and J by 2 bases, with 8 bases between the two germline ends. The CDR3 extends over 14 amino acids. CDR3 in amino acids: CASSLQTHTDTQYF. The CDR3 nucleotides read TGTGCCAGCAGTTTACAAACACACACAGATACGCAGTATTTT.

The J gene is TRBJ2-5, the V gene TRBV24-1; the match to TRBD1 covers 10 bases. This CDR3 region has 17 residues. The V and J ends lost 1 base and 5 bases, in that order; junction bases with no gene match: 9. Germline CDR1 and CDR2: KGHDR and SFDVKD. The CDR3 DNA follows: TGTGCCACCAGTGATTTCGGACAGGGGGTACTGGACGAGACCCAGTACTTC. Its protein is CATSDFGQGVLDETQYF.

This clonotype was seen only a few times. The chain carries TRBV28 and TRBJ2-3, with 8 bases fitting TRBD2. The CDR3 consists of 16 residues. Germline loops: CDR1 MDHEN, CDR2 SYDVKM. CDR3 loop: CGMAPAGALSTDTQYF. The CDR3 DNA reads TGTGGAATGGCTCCAGCGGGAGCCCTCTCCACAGATACGCAGTATTTT.

This clonotype was found a few times. This sequence joins TRBV9 and TRBJ2-1; D is undetermined. Germline CDR1 SGDLS, CDR2 YYNGEE. This CDR3 region has 13 residues. Trimming took 4 bases from V and 8 from J, leaving 13 bases between them. Written as DNA, the CDR3 is TGTGCCAGCAGCAGGTCCCGGCTGGATGAGCAGTTCTTC. Translating gives CASSRSRLDEQFF.

The chain is built from TRBV29-1 and TRBJ2-1, with TRBD2 as a possible D gene (6 bases). The germline V and J ends were trimmed by 3 bases and 9 bases, with 18 bases remaining between them. This CDR3 has 14 amino acids. The germline gives CDR1 SQVTM, CDR2 ANQGSEA. The CDR3 DNA reads as TGCAGCGTTGATCGAGGGCTAGCCGGGGGTGAGCAGTTCTTC. It yields the protein CSVDRGLAGGEQFF.

This clonotype was counted only a few times. This chain uses TRBV9 with TRBJ2-1, with D maybe TRBD2 (6 bases). The germline V and J ends were trimmed by 4 bases and 0 bases, with 11 bases remaining between them. The germline V gene has CDR1 SGDLS and CDR2 YYNGEE. CDR3 length: 15 amino acids. The CDR3 here is CASSPPSASYNEQFF. The CDR3 DNA reads as TGTGCCAGCAGCCCTCCTAGCGCCTCCTACAATGAGCAGTTCTTC.

The chain couples TRBV4-3 to TRBJ2-5; D ambiguous. Trimming shortened V by 1 base and J by 3 bases, and 6 bases separated the two germline ends. The CDR3 runs to 13 residues. Germline V gives CDR1 LGHNA, CDR2 YSLEER. CDR3 loop: CASSQGTKETQYF. The CDR3 bases are TGCGCCAGCAGCCAAGGCACAAAAGAGACCCAGTACTTC.

This clonotype appeared a few times. The V call is TRBV12-3 or TRBV12-4, the J call TRBJ2-7; weak D call: TRBD2 (5 bases). The germline V and J ends were trimmed by 1 base and 3 bases, with 10 bases remaining between them. This CDR3 region has 14 residues. CDR3 protein: CASSLEADYYEQYF. Here the CDR3 DNA reads TGTGCCAGCAGTTTAGAAGCTGACTACTACGAGCAGTACTTC.

This clonotype was counted a few times. The V gene is TRBV5-1, the J gene TRBJ2-3, with D hard to call. V was shortened by 2 bases and J by 1 base, with 8 bases between the two germline ends. Germline V lookup: CDR1 SGHRS, CDR2 YFSETQ. This CDR3 comprises 14 residues. The CDR3 DNA follows: TGCGCCAGCAGCTTCCTAGAGGGCACAGATACGCAGTATTTT. It encodes CASSFLEGTDTQYF.

This clonotype was found a few times. The chain recombines TRBV12-3 or TRBV12-4 with TRBJ1-6, with 9 bases identical to TRBD1. This CDR3 is built from 15 residues. Unmatched junction bases numbered 8, after V lost 5 bases and J lost 9 bases. The DNA of the CDR3 is TGTGCCAGCAGTACTCAGACAGGGGGGATTTCACCCCTCCACTTT. Translating it yields CASSTQTGGISPLHF.